This TCR beta chain was recovered during a study of T cell responses to AZD1222 COVID-19 vaccine. General study points: The span of vaccine-associated CD4 TCRs extended across spike, with dominance at 160-218 and 743-854.

Note on this clone: Its antigen is currently unknown.

Clones were sequenced by immunoSEQ multiplex PCR, and TCRdb holds only the in-frame ones, with some missing. The table includes about 150,000 clones, more than 75% detected once. This specimen consisted of peripheral blood, obtained on day 0 of AZD1222 vaccination. The sequence was collected from an adult in good health.

For the CDR3, the DNA is TGTGCCAGCAGTGACCCGATTTGTGTGTGGCAGTACTTC. Protein sequence: CASSDPICVWQYF. The V gene is TRBV6-4, the J gene TRBJ2-7; D gene ambiguous. V lost 2 bases and J lost 9, with 14 bases in between. Germline V gene sequence: CDR1 MRHNA, CDR2 SNTAGT. This CDR3 is 13 amino acids long.